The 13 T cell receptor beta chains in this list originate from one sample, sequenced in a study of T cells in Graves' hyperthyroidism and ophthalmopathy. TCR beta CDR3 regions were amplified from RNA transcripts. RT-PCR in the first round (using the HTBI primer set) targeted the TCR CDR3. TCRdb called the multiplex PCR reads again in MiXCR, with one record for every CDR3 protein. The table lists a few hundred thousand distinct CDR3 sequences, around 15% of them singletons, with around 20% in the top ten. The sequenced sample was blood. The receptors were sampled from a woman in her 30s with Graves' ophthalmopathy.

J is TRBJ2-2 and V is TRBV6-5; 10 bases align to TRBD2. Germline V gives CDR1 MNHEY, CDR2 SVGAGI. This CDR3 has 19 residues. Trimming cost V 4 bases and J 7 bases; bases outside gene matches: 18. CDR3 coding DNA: TGTGCCAGCAGTTGGGTTGGGCTAGCGGGGGTCCATCGTGTCGGGGAGCTGTTTTTT. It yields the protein CASSWVGLAGVHRVGELFF.

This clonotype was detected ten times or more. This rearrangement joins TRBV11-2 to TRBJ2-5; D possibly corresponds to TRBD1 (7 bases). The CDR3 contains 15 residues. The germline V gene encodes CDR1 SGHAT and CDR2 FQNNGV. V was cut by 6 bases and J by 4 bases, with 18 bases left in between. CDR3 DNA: TGTGCCAGCAGGAACCTACAGGGGAGGAGAGAGACCCAGTACTTC. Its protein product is CASRNLQGRRETQYF.

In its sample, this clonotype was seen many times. CDR3 DNA: TGTGCCAGCAGCCTAGCCGGGACAGGGGGCGCGGTCGAGCAGTACTTC. Translated, it gives CASSLAGTGGAVEQYF. The V and J genes are TRBV5-6 and TRBJ2-7; TRBD1 matches at 12 bases. The germline V gene encodes CDR1 SGHDT and CDR2 YYEEEE. The CDR3 covers 16 residues. With V trimmed by 4 bases and J by 6 bases, 11 bases remained unmatched.

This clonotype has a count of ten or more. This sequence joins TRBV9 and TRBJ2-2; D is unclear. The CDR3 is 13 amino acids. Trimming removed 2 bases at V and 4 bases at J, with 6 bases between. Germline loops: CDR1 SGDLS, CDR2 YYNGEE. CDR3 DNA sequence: TGTGCCAGCAGCGTTGACCTCACCGGGGAGCTGTTTTTT. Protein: CASSVDLTGELFF. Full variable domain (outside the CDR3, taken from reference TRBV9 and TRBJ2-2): DSGVTQTPKHLITATGQRVTLRCSPRSGDLSVYWYQQSLDQGLQFLIQYYNGEERAKGNILERFSAQQFPDLHSELNLSSLELGDSALYFCASSVDLTGELFFGEGSRLTVL.

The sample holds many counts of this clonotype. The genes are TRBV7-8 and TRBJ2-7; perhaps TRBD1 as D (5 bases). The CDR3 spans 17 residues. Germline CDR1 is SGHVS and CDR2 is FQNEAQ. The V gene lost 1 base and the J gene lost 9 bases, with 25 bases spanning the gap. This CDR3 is CASSLEFVRARPRGQYF. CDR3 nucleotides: TGTGCCAGCAGCTTAGAGTTTGTCAGGGCCCGGCCAAGGGGGCAGTACTTC.

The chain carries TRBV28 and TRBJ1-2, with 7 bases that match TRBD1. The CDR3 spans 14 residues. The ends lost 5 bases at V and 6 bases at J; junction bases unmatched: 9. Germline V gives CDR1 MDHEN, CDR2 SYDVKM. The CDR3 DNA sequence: TGTGCCAGCAGTCGCGACCGTGGGACAGATGGCTACACCTTC. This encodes CASSRDRGTDGYTF.

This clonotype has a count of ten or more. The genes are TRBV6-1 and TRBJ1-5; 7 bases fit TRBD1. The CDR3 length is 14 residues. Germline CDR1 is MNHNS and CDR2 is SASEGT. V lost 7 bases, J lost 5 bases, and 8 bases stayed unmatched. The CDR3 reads CASNWDSADQPQHF. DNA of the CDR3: TGTGCCAGCAATTGGGACAGTGCTGATCAGCCCCAGCATTTT.

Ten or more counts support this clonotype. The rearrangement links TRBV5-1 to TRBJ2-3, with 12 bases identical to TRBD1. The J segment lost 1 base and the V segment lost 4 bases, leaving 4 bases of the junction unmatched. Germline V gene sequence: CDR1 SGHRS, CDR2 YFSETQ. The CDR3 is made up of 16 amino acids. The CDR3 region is CASSGGTGGCTDTQYF. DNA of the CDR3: TGCGCCAGCAGCGGAGGGACAGGGGGCTGCACAGATACGCAGTATTTT.

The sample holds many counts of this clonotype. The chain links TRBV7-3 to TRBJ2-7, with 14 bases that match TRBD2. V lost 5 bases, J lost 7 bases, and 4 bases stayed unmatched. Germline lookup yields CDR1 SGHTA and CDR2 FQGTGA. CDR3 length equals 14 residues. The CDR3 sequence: CASSPGLAGGEQYF. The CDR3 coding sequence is TGTGCCAGCAGCCCCGGACTAGCGGGGGGTGAGCAGTACTTC.

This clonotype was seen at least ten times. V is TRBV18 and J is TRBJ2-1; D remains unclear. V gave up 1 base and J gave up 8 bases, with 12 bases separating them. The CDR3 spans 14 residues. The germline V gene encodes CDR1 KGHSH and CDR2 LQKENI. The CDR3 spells CASSPLPGLDEQFF. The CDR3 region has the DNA TGTGCCAGCTCACCACTCCCGGGTTTGGATGAGCAGTTCTTC.

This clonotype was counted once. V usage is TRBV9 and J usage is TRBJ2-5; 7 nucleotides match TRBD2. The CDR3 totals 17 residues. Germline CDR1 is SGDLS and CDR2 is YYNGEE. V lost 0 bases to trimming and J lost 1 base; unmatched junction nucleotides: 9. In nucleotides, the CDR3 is TGTGCCAGCAGCGTAGGCTTGACTGGCGGGGGCCAAGAGACCCAGTACTTC. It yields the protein CASSVGLTGGGQETQYF. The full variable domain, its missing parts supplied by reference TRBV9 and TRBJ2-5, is DSGVTQTPKHLITATGQRVTLRCSPRSGDLSVYWYQQSLDQGLQFLIQYYNGEERAKGNILERFSAQQFPDLHSELNLSSLELGDSALYFCASSVGLTGGGQETQYFGPGTRLLVL.

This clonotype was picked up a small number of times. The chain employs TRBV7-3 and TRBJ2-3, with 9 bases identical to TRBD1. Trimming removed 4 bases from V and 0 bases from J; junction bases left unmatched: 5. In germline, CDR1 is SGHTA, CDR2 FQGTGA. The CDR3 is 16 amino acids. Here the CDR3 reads CASSYMGQGSTDTQYF. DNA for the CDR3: TGTGCCAGCAGCTACATGGGACAGGGAAGCACAGATACGCAGTATTTT.

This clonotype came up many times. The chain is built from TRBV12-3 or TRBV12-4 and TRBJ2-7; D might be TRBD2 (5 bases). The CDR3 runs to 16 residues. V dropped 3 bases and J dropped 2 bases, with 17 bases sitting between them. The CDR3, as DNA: TGTGCCAGCAGTTTCCCACCGGGGTCAGAACCCTACGAGCAGTACTTC. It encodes CASSFPPGSEPYEQYF.